This is a list of T cell receptor beta chains from one sample in a study of T cell repertoires in cytomegalovirus infection. These receptors have no identified antigens. One entry per CDR3 protein results from TCRdb running MiXCR on the reads. The profile shows roughly 80,000 distinct CDR3 sequences, under 30% of them singletons. Sequencing used CD8+ T cells from cultured PBMCs, obtained from culture after CMV antigen stimulation. The receptors were sampled from a human donor in good health (CMV status not recorded). Some clones in this sample may be carry-over from other donors' samples. CDR3s include the opening cysteine and the closing phenylalanine or tryptophan. D genes are given only for firm matches. The size of a clone is reported for some rows only, either as once, few or many, or as a class for expanded clones.

j_call d_call v_call clone_size cdr3_aa cdr3_nt
TRBJ2-5 - TRBV5-4 - CASSLPDKNIETQYF TGTGCCAGCAGCTTACCGGACAAGAATATAGAGACCCAGTACTTC
TRBJ2-7 - TRBV7-9 - CASSLVVTYEQYF TGTGCCAGCAGCTTAGTTGTGACCTACGAGCAGTACTTC
TRBJ2-7 - TRBV7-6 - CASSAGEYYEQYF TGTGCCAGCAGCGCAGGGGAGTACTACGAGCAGTACTTC
TRBJ1-2 TRBD1 TRBV28 few CASSRQGEMRYGYTF TGTGCCAGCAGTCGACAGGGAGAAATGCGGTATGGCTACACCTTC
TRBJ2-5 TRBD2 TRBV27 few CASSLSRSGRGETQYF TGTGCCAGCAGTTTATCGCGCAGCGGGAGAGGGGAGACCCAGTACTTC
TRBJ1-3 - TRBV11-1 - CASGRSLGNTIYF TGTGCCAGCGGACGGAGCCTGGGAAACACCATATATTTT
TRBJ1-1 TRBD1 TRBV28 many CASSSRGRLNTEAFF TGTGCCAGCAGTTCCAGGGGGCGACTGAACACTGAAGCTTTCTTT
TRBJ2-1 TRBD1 TRBV6-1 - CASRQTGGAYNEQFF TGTGCCAGCAGGCAGACAGGGGGCGCCTACAATGAGCAGTTCTTC
TRBJ1-1 TRBD1 TRBV29-1 many CSVELGQDYTEAFF TGCAGCGTTGAATTAGGACAGGATTACACTGAAGCTTTCTTT
TRBJ2-2 - TRBV6-1 few CASSESGELFF TGTGCCAGCAGTGAGTCCGGGGAGCTGTTTTTT
TRBJ1-1 - TRBV15 - CATSRDRGVNTEAFF TGTGCCACCAGCAGAGATCGGGGAGTGAACACTGAAGCTTTCTTT
TRBJ2-7 - TRBV10-3 - CAISEWEARMGSGQYF TGTGCCATCAGTGAATGGGAGGCTCGAATGGGTAGTGGGCAGTACTTC
TRBJ1-5 TRBD1 TRBV5-6 few CASNRDDREGQPQHF TGTGCCAGTAATAGGGACGACAGGGAGGGTCAGCCCCAGCATTTT
TRBJ1-2 - TRBV27 - CASRDPAYGYTF TGTGCCAGCCGGGACCCGGCATATGGCTACACCTTC
TRBJ2-3 - TRBV7-7 few CASSLARGIGADTQYF TGTGCCAGCAGCTTAGCGCGTGGTATTGGGGCAGATACGCAGTATTTT
TRBJ2-3 - TRBV18 - CASSRPELSTDTQDF TGTGCCAGCTCACGACCGGAACTCAGCACAGATACGCAGGATTTT
TRBJ1-1 - TRBV30 - CAWNTGQRDTEAFF TGTGCCTGGAACACAGGGCAGAGGGACACTGAAGCTTTCTTT
TRBJ1-1 - TRBV19 - CASSGTGPEAFF TGTGCCAGTAGCGGTACGGGGCCTGAAGCTTTCTTT
TRBJ2-7 - TRBV4-3 - CASSPQAAPTYEQYF TGCGCCAGCAGCCCTCAAGCAGCACCGACCTACGAGCAGTACTTC
TRBJ2-7 TRBD2 TRBV7-2 many CASSLGSMGGYEQYF TGTGCCAGCAGCTTAGGAAGCATGGGGGGGTACGAGCAGTACTTC
TRBJ2-3 - TRBV11-2 - CASSALVDTQYF TGTGCCAGCAGCGCCCTAGTTGATACGCAGTATTTT
TRBJ1-2 - TRBV9 few CASSVAQGFGGYTF TGTGCCAGCAGCGTAGCCCAGGGCTTTGGCGGCTACACCTTC
TRBJ1-5 - TRBV15 - CATSSSSTLQPQHF TGTGCCACCAGCAGTTCCTCCACGCTTCAGCCCCAGCATTTT
TRBJ1-4 TRBD1 TRBV4-3 few CASSHRQGWDEKLFF TGCGCCAGCAGCCATCGACAGGGTTGGGATGAAAAACTGTTTTTT
TRBJ2-5 TRBD2 TRBV6-2/TRBV6-3 few CASRTTSAGEYF TGTGCCAGCAGAACGACTAGCGCTGGAGAGTACTTC
TRBJ2-1 TRBD1 TRBV5-8 few CASSSDWTGVGNEQFF TGTGCCAGCAGCTCAGATTGGACAGGGGTTGGAAATGAGCAGTTCTTC
TRBJ1-2 - TRBV19 few CASSIGQSPNYGYTF TGTGCCAGTAGTATCGGACAGTCCCCTAACTATGGCTACACCTTC
TRBJ2-4 - TRBV5-1 few CASSSDRVQGLAKNIQYF TGCGCCAGCAGCTCGGACAGAGTACAGGGACTTGCCAAAAACATTCAGTACTTC
TRBJ1-2 TRBD1 TRBV9 - CASSVKGGAYGYTF TGTGCCAGCAGCGTAAAAGGGGGCGCTTATGGCTACACCTTC
TRBJ1-1 - TRBV12-3/TRBV12-4 - CASSPRPGVGTEAFF TGTGCCAGCAGTCCTCGACCCGGGGTGGGCACTGAAGCTTTCTTT
TRBJ1-1 TRBD1 TRBV27 - CASRPGQGADTEAFF TGTGCCAGCAGACCGGGACAGGGGGCGGACACTGAAGCTTTCTTT
TRBJ2-7 - TRBV6-1 many CASSEAGGTRYEQYF TGTGCCAGCAGTGAAGCAGGAGGGACGAGGTACGAGCAGTACTTC
TRBJ1-1 - TRBV10-2 few CASSESGLVFSEAFF TGCGCCAGCAGTGAGTCGGGACTAGTCTTCTCTGAAGCTTTCTTT
TRBJ1-4 - TRBV19 few CASSILTASGEKLFF TGTGCCAGTAGTATCCTGACGGCGTCCGGTGAAAAACTGTTTTTT
TRBJ2-1 TRBD2 TRBV11-2 few CASSLSGRPGNEQFF TGTGCCAGCAGCCTTAGCGGGAGGCCGGGGAATGAGCAGTTCTTC
TRBJ2-1 TRBD2 TRBV7-9 many CASSGPGTSGNNEQFF TGTGCCAGCAGCGGACCCGGGACTAGCGGGAACAATGAGCAGTTCTTC
TRBJ1-6 TRBD1 TRBV6-5 - CASSRPSGTGTGSSPLHF TGTGCCAGCAGTCGCCCCTCCGGTACCGGGACAGGGTCTTCACCCCTCCACTTT
TRBJ2-7 TRBD1 TRBV29-1 few CSVVSGGVREQYF TGCAGCGTTGTCTCAGGGGGAGTGAGGGAGCAGTACTTC
TRBJ1-2 TRBD1 TRBV19 few CASNPGTGDYGYTF TGTGCCAGTAATCCAGGGACAGGGGACTATGGCTACACCTTC
TRBJ2-2 - TRBV7-8 many CASSFGGPNTGELFF TGTGCCAGCAGCTTCGGGGGGCCTAACACCGGGGAGCTGTTTTTT
TRBJ2-7 - TRBV4-3 - CASSQVGDLTYEQYF TGCGCCAGCAGCCAAGTGGGGGACCTAACATACGAGCAGTACTTC
TRBJ2-4 - TRBV13 - CASSPEGGAGKNIQYF TGTGCCAGCAGCCCAGAGGGGGGCGCGGGCAAAAACATTCAGTACTTC
TRBJ1-1 - TRBV19 many CASSTNTGTEAFF TGTGCCAGTAGTACCAATACTGGCACTGAAGCTTTCTTT
TRBJ2-1 - TRBV12-3/TRBV12-4 few CASTDRAGRNEQFF TGTGCCAGCACCGACAGGGCGGGAAGGAATGAGCAGTTCTTC
TRBJ2-2 - TRBV6-6 once CASSYRDNNTGELFF TGTGCCAGCAGTTACCGGGACAACAACACCGGGGAGCTGTTTTTT
TRBJ1-1 - TRBV6-2/TRBV6-3 - CASSYSSDGGLREAFF TGTGCCAGCAGTTACTCATCGGACGGTGGACTTAGAGAAGCTTTCTTT
TRBJ2-3 - TRBV6-1 few CASSFLGTDTQYF TGTGCCAGCAGTTTCCTTGGCACAGATACGCAGTATTTT
TRBJ1-1 - TRBV27 few CASYDWQSNAEAFF TGTGCCAGCTATGATTGGCAGTCCAACGCTGAAGCTTTCTTT
TRBJ2-7 - TRBV14 few CASSQGPSTISYEQYF TGTGCCAGCAGCCAAGGCCCTAGCACTATCTCCTACGAGCAGTACTTC
TRBJ1-2 - TRBV10-3 large CAISEKGPYTF TGTGCCATCAGTGAGAAGGGGCCCTACACCTTC
TRBJ2-3 - TRBV7-3 - CASSIGLGDRDTQYF TGTGCCAGCAGCATCGGACTTGGGGATAGAGATACGCAGTATTTT
TRBJ2-2 TRBD2 TRBV2 few CASSVIRTRSGELFF TGTGCCAGCAGTGTGATCCGGACTAGATCCGGGGAGCTGTTTTTT
TRBJ2-7 - TRBV12-3/TRBV12-4 - CASSAGRHEQYF TGTGCCAGCTCAGCAGGGAGGCACGAGCAGTACTTC
TRBJ2-3 - TRBV6-5 - CASSTGSGTDTQYF TGTGCCAGCAGTACAGGGTCAGGCACAGATACGCAGTATTTT
TRBJ2-7 - TRBV23-1 few CASLNQGSSYEQYF TGCGCCAGCCTTAACCAGGGGAGCTCCTACGAGCAGTACTTC
TRBJ1-5 - TRBV6-2/TRBV6-3 many CASSYDPWDQPQHF TGTGCCAGCAGTTACGATCCGTGGGATCAGCCCCAGCATTTT
TRBJ1-1 - TRBV6-2/TRBV6-3 few CASSLLQFKRGTEAFF TGTGCCAGCAGTCTGCTTCAGTTTAAGAGGGGCACTGAAGCTTTCTTT
TRBJ2-2 TRBD1 TRBV12-3/TRBV12-4 - CASSPWAGTENTWELFF TGTGCCAGCAGTCCTTGGGCCGGGACAGAAAACACCTGGGAGCTGTTTTTT
TRBJ2-1 TRBD2 TRBV4-3 - CASSQEGLAVYNEQFF TGCGCCAGCAGCCAAGAGGGACTAGCGGTCTACAATGAGCAGTTCTTC
TRBJ2-2 - TRBV7-2 many CASSSSLGTGELFF TGTGCCAGCAGCTCCTCCCTAGGTACCGGGGAGCTGTTTTTT